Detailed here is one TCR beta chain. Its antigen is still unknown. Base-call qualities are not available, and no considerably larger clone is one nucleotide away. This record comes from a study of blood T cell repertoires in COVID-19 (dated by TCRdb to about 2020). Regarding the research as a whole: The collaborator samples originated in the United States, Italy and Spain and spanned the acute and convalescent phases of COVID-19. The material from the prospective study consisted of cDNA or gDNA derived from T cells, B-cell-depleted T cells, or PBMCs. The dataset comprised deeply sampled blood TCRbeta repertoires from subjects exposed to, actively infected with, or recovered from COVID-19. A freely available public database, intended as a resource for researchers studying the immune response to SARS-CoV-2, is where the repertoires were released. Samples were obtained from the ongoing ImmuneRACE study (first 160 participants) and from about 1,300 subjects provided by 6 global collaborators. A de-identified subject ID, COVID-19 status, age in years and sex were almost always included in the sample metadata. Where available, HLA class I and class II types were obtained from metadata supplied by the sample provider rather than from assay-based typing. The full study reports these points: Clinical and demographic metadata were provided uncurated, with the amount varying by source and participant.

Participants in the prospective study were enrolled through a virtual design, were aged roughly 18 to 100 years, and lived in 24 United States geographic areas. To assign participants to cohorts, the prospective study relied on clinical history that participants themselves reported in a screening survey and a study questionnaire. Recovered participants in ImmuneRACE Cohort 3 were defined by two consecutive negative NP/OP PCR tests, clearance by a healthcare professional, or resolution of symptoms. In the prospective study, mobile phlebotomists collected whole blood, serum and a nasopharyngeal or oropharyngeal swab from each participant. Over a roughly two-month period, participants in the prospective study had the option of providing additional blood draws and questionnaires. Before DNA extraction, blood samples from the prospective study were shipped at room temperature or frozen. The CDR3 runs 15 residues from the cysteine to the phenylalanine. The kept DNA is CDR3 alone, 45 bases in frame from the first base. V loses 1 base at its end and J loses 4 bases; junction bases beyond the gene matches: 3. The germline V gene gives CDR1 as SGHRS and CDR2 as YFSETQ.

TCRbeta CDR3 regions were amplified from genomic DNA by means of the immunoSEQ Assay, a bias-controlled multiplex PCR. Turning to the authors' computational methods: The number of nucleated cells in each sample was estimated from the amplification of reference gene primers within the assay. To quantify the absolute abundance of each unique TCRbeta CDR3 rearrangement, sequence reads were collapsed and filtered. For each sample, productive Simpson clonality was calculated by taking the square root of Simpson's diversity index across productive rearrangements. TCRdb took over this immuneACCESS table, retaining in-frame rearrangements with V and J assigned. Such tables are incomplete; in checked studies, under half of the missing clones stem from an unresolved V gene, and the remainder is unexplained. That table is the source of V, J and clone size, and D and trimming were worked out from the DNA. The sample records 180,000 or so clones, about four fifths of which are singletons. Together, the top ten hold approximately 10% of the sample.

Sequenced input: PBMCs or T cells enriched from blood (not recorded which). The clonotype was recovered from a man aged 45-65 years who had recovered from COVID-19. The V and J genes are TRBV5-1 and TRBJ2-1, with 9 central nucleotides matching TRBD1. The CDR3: CASSLSGTGYNEQFF. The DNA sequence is TGCGCCAGCAGCTTGAGTGGGACAGGGTACAATGAGCAGTTCTTC.